This T cell receptor (beta chain) stems from a study of technical replicates of blood from several donors. V gave up 4 bases and J gave up 5 bases, with 11 bases separating them. The CDR3 has 13 residues. Germline V gives CDR1 MDHEN, CDR2 SYDVKM. TCRdb keeps only in-frame clones here, not all; method: immunoSEQ multiplex PCR. The sample lists 66,000 or so clones; around 97% were seen once. The chain joins TRBV28 to TRBJ2-5; D perhaps matches TRBD2 (5 bases). The specimen was T cells isolated from PBMCs. This TCR derives from a human donor in good health. CDR3 sequence (DNA): TGTGCCAGCAGTTATCCGGGGAAGGAGACCCAGTACTTC. This encodes CASSYPGKETQYF.